These T cell receptor beta chains were read from a single sample in a study of T cell repertoires in cytomegalovirus infection. In TCRdb, the reads were re-called with MiXCR into one record per CDR3 protein. The sample has hundreds of thousands of distinct CDR3 sequences, about 24% seen once. The sequencing input was CD8+ T cells from PBMCs. The receptors were sampled from a human donor in good health (CMV status not recorded). Some clones in this sample may be carry-over from other donors' samples. The CDR3 runs from the conserved cysteine through the conserved F or W. A D gene is named only where the DNA matches it firmly. Clone sizes are given selectively: once, few, many, or a class where the clone is expanded.

j_gene: TRBJ2-1
abundance: many
d_gene: TRBD2
v_gene: TRBV19
CDR3aa: CASKGEGGILAGATPYNEQFF
CDR3nt: TGTGCCAGCAAAGGGGAGGGAGGGATCCTAGCGGGGGCTACTCCCTACAATGAGCAGTTCTTC

j_gene: TRBJ2-1
abundance: few
d_gene: NA
v_gene: TRBV2
CDR3aa: CASSEGSWDNEQFF
CDR3nt: TGTGCCAGCAGTGAGGGCAGCTGGGACAATGAGCAGTTCTTC

j_gene: TRBJ1-1
abundance: few
d_gene: NA
v_gene: TRBV28
CDR3aa: CASSAGTINTEAFF
CDR3nt: TGTGCCAGCAGTGCCGGGACAATTAACACTGAAGCTTTCTTT

j_gene: TRBJ2-7
abundance: few
d_gene: NA
v_gene: TRBV12-5
CDR3aa: CASALGGATYEQYF
CDR3nt: TGTGCTAGTGCCCTGGGCGGGGCTACCTACGAGCAGTACTTC

j_gene: TRBJ1-2
abundance: NA
d_gene: NA
v_gene: TRBV5-8
CDR3aa: CASSLSSWDGYTF
CDR3nt: TGTGCCAGCAGCTTGTCCTCTTGGGATGGCTACACCTTC

j_gene: TRBJ2-3
abundance: NA
d_gene: NA
v_gene: TRBV9
CDR3aa: CASSPVDTTDTQYF
CDR3nt: TGTGCCAGCAGCCCAGTAGATACCACAGATACGCAGTATTTT

j_gene: TRBJ2-2
abundance: NA
d_gene: NA
v_gene: TRBV27
CDR3aa: CASSLSVPSTGELFF
CDR3nt: TGTGCCAGCAGTTTATCCGTGCCGAGCACCGGGGAGCTGTTTTTT

j_gene: TRBJ2-2
abundance: NA
d_gene: NA
v_gene: TRBV28
CDR3aa: CASSTGTFTGELFF
CDR3nt: TGTGCCAGCAGTACCGGGACGTTCACCGGGGAGCTGTTTTTT

j_gene: TRBJ2-7
abundance: once
d_gene: TRBD1
v_gene: TRBV25-1
CDR3aa: CASRDRETDEQYF
CDR3nt: TGTGCCAGCAGAGACAGGGAAACGGACGAGCAGTACTTC

j_gene: TRBJ2-3
abundance: many
d_gene: TRBD2
v_gene: TRBV7-6
CDR3aa: CASSSAGGTDTQYF
CDR3nt: TGTGCCAGCAGTTCAGCGGGGGGAACAGATACGCAGTATTTT

j_gene: TRBJ1-1
abundance: many
d_gene: NA
v_gene: TRBV7-2
CDR3aa: CASSPGAEFREREAFF
CDR3nt: TGTGCCAGCAGCCCCGGGGCGGAGTTTAGGGAGAGAGAAGCTTTCTTT

j_gene: TRBJ2-3
abundance: few
d_gene: NA
v_gene: TRBV11-1
CDR3aa: CASSLEVVGDTDTQYF
CDR3nt: TGTGCCAGCAGCTTAGAGGTCGTGGGAGACACAGATACGCAGTATTTT

j_gene: TRBJ2-3
abundance: few
d_gene: NA
v_gene: TRBV28
CDR3aa: CASSLTDPTGQDTQYF
CDR3nt: TGTGCCAGCAGTTTGACTGATCCTACTGGGCAGGATACGCAGTATTTT

j_gene: TRBJ1-1
abundance: NA
d_gene: NA
v_gene: TRBV2
CDR3aa: CASSGTLQNTEAFF
CDR3nt: TGTGCCAGCAGTGGGACGTTGCAGAACACTGAAGCTTTCTTT

j_gene: TRBJ1-2
abundance: few
d_gene: NA
v_gene: TRBV20-1
CDR3aa: CSAPSDWRNGYTF
CDR3nt: TGCAGTGCCCCTTCTGATTGGAGGAATGGCTACACCTTC

j_gene: TRBJ2-7
abundance: NA
d_gene: NA
v_gene: TRBV6-5
CDR3aa: CASSYGAYYEQYF
CDR3nt: TGTGCCAGCAGTTACGGAGCCTACTACGAGCAGTACTTC

j_gene: TRBJ2-2
abundance: many
d_gene: NA
v_gene: TRBV7-8
CDR3aa: CASSLFDGASLGELFF
CDR3nt: TGTGCCAGCAGCTTGTTCGACGGAGCTTCCCTCGGGGAGCTGTTTTTT

j_gene: TRBJ2-2
abundance: NA
d_gene: NA
v_gene: TRBV12-3/TRBV12-4
CDR3aa: CALRGGALGGGELFF
CDR3nt: TGTGCCCTGCGGGGCGGGGCCCTCGGCGGCGGGGAGCTGTTTTTT

j_gene: TRBJ1-6
abundance: NA
d_gene: NA
v_gene: TRBV7-9
CDR3aa: CASSFEDSYNSPLHF
CDR3nt: TGTGCCAGCAGCTTCGAGGACAGCTATAATTCACCCCTCCACTTT

j_gene: TRBJ2-7
abundance: NA
d_gene: TRBD2
v_gene: TRBV5-5
CDR3aa: CASSRDGGGSYEQYF
CDR3nt: TGTGCCAGCAGCCGGGACGGGGGGGGAAGTTACGAGCAGTACTTC

j_gene: TRBJ2-5
abundance: NA
d_gene: NA
v_gene: TRBV20-1
CDR3aa: CSAPPGLRRSYQETQYF
CDR3nt: TGCAGTGCTCCTCCTGGGTTGCGGAGATCGTACCAAGAGACCCAGTACTTC

j_gene: TRBJ1-2
abundance: many
d_gene: NA
v_gene: TRBV7-8
CDR3aa: CASSLTPVGTAYGYTF
CDR3nt: TGTGCCAGCAGCTTAACTCCAGTTGGCACGGCTTATGGCTACACCTTC

j_gene: TRBJ1-2
abundance: NA
d_gene: NA
v_gene: TRBV2
CDR3aa: CASEKDYGYTF
CDR3nt: TGTGCCAGCGAGAAGGACTATGGCTACACCTTC

j_gene: TRBJ2-1
abundance: NA
d_gene: TRBD1
v_gene: TRBV6-2/TRBV6-3
CDR3aa: CASSYPSGTGEINEQFF
CDR3nt: TGTGCCAGCAGTTACCCCTCCGGGACAGGCGAAATCAATGAGCAGTTCTTC

j_gene: TRBJ1-5
abundance: few
d_gene: TRBD1
v_gene: TRBV4-2
CDR3aa: CASSQETGIQPQHF
CDR3nt: TGTGCCAGCAGCCAAGAGACAGGGATTCAGCCCCAGCATTTT

j_gene: TRBJ1-2
abundance: many
d_gene: NA
v_gene: TRBV7-8
CDR3aa: CASSLDGPLGGYTF
CDR3nt: TGTGCCAGCAGCTTAGACGGGCCCCTAGGGGGCTACACCTTC

j_gene: TRBJ2-5
abundance: many
d_gene: TRBD2
v_gene: TRBV11-3
CDR3aa: CASSPGLGGGEETQYF
CDR3nt: TGTGCCAGCAGCCCAGGACTGGGCGGGGGGGAAGAGACCCAGTACTTC

j_gene: TRBJ1-5
abundance: many
d_gene: TRBD1
v_gene: TRBV19
CDR3aa: CASRENRGSNQPQHF
CDR3nt: TGTGCCAGTAGGGAAAACAGGGGAAGCAATCAGCCCCAGCATTTT

j_gene: TRBJ1-6
abundance: few
d_gene: NA
v_gene: TRBV3-1
CDR3aa: CASSPRRHNSPLHF
CDR3nt: TGTGCCAGCAGCCCTCGTCGGCATAATTCACCCCTCCACTTT

j_gene: TRBJ2-3
abundance: few
d_gene: TRBD1
v_gene: TRBV6-6
CDR3aa: CASKGQFSTDTQYF
CDR3nt: TGTGCCAGCAAGGGACAGTTTAGCACAGATACGCAGTATTTT

j_gene: TRBJ2-1
abundance: NA
d_gene: NA
v_gene: TRBV5-6
CDR3aa: CASSFSSNNEQFF
CDR3nt: TGTGCCAGCAGCTTTTCTAGCAACAATGAGCAGTTCTTC

j_gene: TRBJ2-3
abundance: many
d_gene: NA
v_gene: TRBV7-8
CDR3aa: CASSLDEAGSAVGTDTQYF
CDR3nt: TGTGCCAGCAGCTTAGATGAGGCAGGTTCGGCCGTCGGCACAGATACGCAGTATTTT

j_gene: TRBJ2-5
abundance: NA
d_gene: TRBD2
v_gene: TRBV6-5
CDR3aa: CASSPSSGLPAQETQYF
CDR3nt: TGTGCCAGCAGTCCCTCTAGCGGGCTACCGGCTCAAGAGACCCAGTACTTC

j_gene: TRBJ1-5
abundance: NA
d_gene: NA
v_gene: TRBV28
CDR3aa: CASNGGANGPQHF
CDR3nt: TGTGCCAGCAATGGAGGGGCGAATGGACCCCAGCATTTT

j_gene: TRBJ2-1
abundance: NA
d_gene: NA
v_gene: TRBV20-1
CDR3aa: CSALSGLLGNEQFF
CDR3nt: TGCAGTGCTCTCTCGGGACTTCTAGGCAATGAGCAGTTCTTC

j_gene: TRBJ2-3
abundance: many
d_gene: TRBD2
v_gene: TRBV10-2
CDR3aa: CASRGLAELTDTQYF
CDR3nt: TGCGCCAGCAGAGGACTAGCGGAACTCACAGATACGCAGTATTTT

j_gene: TRBJ2-7
abundance: many
d_gene: TRBD2
v_gene: TRBV6-2/TRBV6-3
CDR3aa: CASVGLVKHEQYF
CDR3nt: TGTGCCAGCGTGGGACTAGTGAAGCACGAGCAGTACTTC

j_gene: TRBJ1-5
abundance: NA
d_gene: NA
v_gene: TRBV4-1
CDR3aa: CASSQAPLSNSNQPQHF
CDR3nt: TGCGCCAGCAGCCAAGCGCCATTGAGTAATAGCAATCAGCCCCAGCATTTT

j_gene: TRBJ2-3
abundance: NA
d_gene: NA
v_gene: TRBV15
CDR3aa: CATSRGERNTDTQYF
CDR3nt: TGTGCCACCAGCAGAGGCGAGCGGAACACAGATACGCAGTATTTT

j_gene: TRBJ1-1
abundance: many
d_gene: NA
v_gene: TRBV28
CDR3aa: CASSLTAMNTEAFF
CDR3nt: TGTGCCAGCAGTTTAACAGCAATGAACACTGAAGCTTTCTTT

j_gene: TRBJ2-5
abundance: NA
d_gene: NA
v_gene: TRBV6-6
CDR3aa: CASSSYRVGETQYF
CDR3nt: TGTGCCAGCAGTTCGTACAGGGTCGGGGAGACCCAGTACTTC

j_gene: TRBJ2-2
abundance: NA
d_gene: TRBD2
v_gene: TRBV20-1
CDR3aa: CSARDELITSGQNTGELFF
CDR3nt: TGCAGTGCTAGAGACGAACTAATAACTAGCGGACAAAACACCGGGGAGCTGTTTTTT

j_gene: TRBJ2-2
abundance: NA
d_gene: NA
v_gene: TRBV11-3
CDR3aa: CASSPRRGTVHTGELFF
CDR3nt: TGTGCCAGCAGCCCCCGTCGGGGCACAGTGCACACCGGGGAGCTGTTTTTT

j_gene: TRBJ1-4
abundance: few
d_gene: TRBD1
v_gene: TRBV2
CDR3aa: CASSDPPPPDRENEKLFF
CDR3nt: TGTGCCAGCAGCGATCCCCCTCCCCCGGACAGGGAAAATGAAAAACTGTTTTTT

j_gene: TRBJ2-2
abundance: few
d_gene: TRBD2
v_gene: TRBV19
CDR3aa: CASMRGGGLVTGELFF
CDR3nt: TGTGCCAGTATGCGTGGCGGGGGATTAGTCACCGGGGAGCTGTTTTTT

j_gene: TRBJ2-3
abundance: NA
d_gene: TRBD2
v_gene: TRBV2
CDR3aa: CASSQTSGATDTQYF
CDR3nt: TGTGCCAGCAGTCAGACTAGCGGGGCCACAGATACGCAGTATTTT

j_gene: TRBJ2-5
abundance: once
d_gene: NA
v_gene: TRBV9
CDR3aa: CASSPWTAYQETQYF
CDR3nt: TGTGCCAGCAGCCCGTGGACAGCATACCAAGAGACCCAGTACTTC

j_gene: TRBJ1-2
abundance: few
d_gene: NA
v_gene: TRBV29-1
CDR3aa: CSVPYGREYGYTF
CDR3nt: TGCAGCGTTCCTTATGGCCGGGAGTATGGCTACACCTTC

j_gene: TRBJ1-6
abundance: NA
d_gene: NA
v_gene: TRBV20-1
CDR3aa: CSAPPGADNSPLHF
CDR3nt: TGCAGTGCTCCCCCGGGGGCAGATAATTCACCCCTCCACTTT

j_gene: TRBJ2-5
abundance: many
d_gene: TRBD1
v_gene: TRBV6-2/TRBV6-3
CDR3aa: CASSADREYQETQYF
CDR3nt: TGTGCCAGCAGCGCAGACAGGGAATACCAAGAGACCCAGTACTTC

j_gene: TRBJ1-2
abundance: many
d_gene: NA
v_gene: TRBV7-2
CDR3aa: CASPVAPGDYGYTF
CDR3nt: TGTGCCAGCCCAGTGGCCCCTGGGGACTATGGCTACACCTTC

j_gene: TRBJ1-2
abundance: many
d_gene: TRBD1
v_gene: TRBV7-2
CDR3aa: CASSLDRQLRLWSYTF
CDR3nt: TGTGCCAGCAGCTTGGACAGGCAACTACGGTTGTGGAGCTACACCTTC

j_gene: TRBJ1-6
abundance: NA
d_gene: TRBD1
v_gene: TRBV2
CDR3aa: CASSEGARTGSSSPLHF
CDR3nt: TGTGCCAGCAGTGAAGGGGCGAGGACAGGCTCAAGTTCACCCCTCCACTTT

j_gene: TRBJ2-1
abundance: NA
d_gene: TRBD2
v_gene: TRBV24-1
CDR3aa: CATSGGRDGPYNEQFF
CDR3nt: TGTGCCACCAGTGGGGGGAGGGACGGCCCCTACAATGAGCAGTTCTTC

j_gene: TRBJ1-1
abundance: NA
d_gene: NA
v_gene: TRBV6-5
CDR3aa: CASSPDPLSTNEAFF
CDR3nt: TGTGCCAGCAGCCCCGATCCGTTGAGCACGAATGAAGCTTTCTTT

j_gene: TRBJ2-4
abundance: many
d_gene: NA
v_gene: TRBV7-9
CDR3aa: CASSSGTRGIPKNIQYF
CDR3nt: TGTGCCAGCAGTTCAGGGACGAGGGGCATACCCAAAAACATTCAGTACTTC

j_gene: TRBJ2-3
abundance: NA
d_gene: NA
v_gene: TRBV7-4
CDR3aa: CASSSKTLYSTRSTDTQYF
CDR3nt: TGTGCCAGCAGCTCGAAAACATTGTACTCCACAAGAAGCACAGATACGCAGTATTTT

j_gene: TRBJ2-3
abundance: few
d_gene: NA
v_gene: TRBV24-1
CDR3aa: CATSDLYTGPGGFTDTQYF
CDR3nt: TGTGCCACCAGTGATCTATATACTGGGCCAGGGGGGTTCACAGATACGCAGTATTTT